This TCR beta chain was identified in a study of human T cells and chemical hapten exposure. On the study more broadly: Patients were given diphenylcyclopropenone on the scalp weekly across the roughly 25-week study. Findings and limits, study-wide: Expanded TCRs made up significantly more big CDR3 similarity clusters than controls did. Patch test scores rose with PT1 expanded TCR counts, a positive correlation.

Germline V gene data show CDR1 as MGHRA and CDR2 as YSYEKL. Between the trimmed V and J ends, which lost 0 bases and 2 bases, there was a span of 14 bases. The CDR3 has 18 amino acids. Time point here: patch test 1, 2 weeks after DPC sensitization. Indicated treatment: therapeutic diphenylcyclopropenone sensitization with weekly scalp DPC. This clonotype was recorded at least ten times. Its cognate antigen is unknown. Library preparation tagged each individual cDNA molecule with a unique molecular identifier. One entry per CDR3 protein results from TCRdb running MiXCR on the RACE reads. The sample lists just under 350,000 distinct CDR3 sequences, around 7% occurring once.

This chain uses TRBV4-1 with TRBJ2-6, with D uncertain. Sequenced material: whole blood, taken in connection with sensitization to the hapten diphenylcyclopropenone (DPC). This receptor was identified in a woman between 18 and 29 years old with alopecia areata. Some clones in this sample may be carry-over from other donors' samples. The CDR3 is CASSQDPPLETGANVLTF. Written as DNA, the CDR3 is TGCGCCAGCAGCCAAGATCCGCCCCTCGAAACTGGGGCCAACGTCCTGACTTTC.